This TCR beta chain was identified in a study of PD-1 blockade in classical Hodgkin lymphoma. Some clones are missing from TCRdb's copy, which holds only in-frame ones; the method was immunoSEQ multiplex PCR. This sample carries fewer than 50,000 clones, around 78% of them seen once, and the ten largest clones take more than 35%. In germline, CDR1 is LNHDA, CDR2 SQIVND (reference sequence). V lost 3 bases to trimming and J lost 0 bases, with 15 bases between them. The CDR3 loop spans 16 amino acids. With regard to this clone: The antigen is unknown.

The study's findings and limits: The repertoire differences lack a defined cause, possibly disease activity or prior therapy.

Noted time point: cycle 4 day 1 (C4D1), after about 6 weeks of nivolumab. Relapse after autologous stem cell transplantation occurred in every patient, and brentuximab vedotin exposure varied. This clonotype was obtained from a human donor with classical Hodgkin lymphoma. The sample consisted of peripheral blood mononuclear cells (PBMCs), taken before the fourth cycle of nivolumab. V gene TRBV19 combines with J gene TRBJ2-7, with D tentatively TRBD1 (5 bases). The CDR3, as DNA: TGTGCCAGTAGTATTTCAGGGCAGGTCCCCTCCTACGAGCAGTACTTC. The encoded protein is CASSISGQVPSYEQYF.